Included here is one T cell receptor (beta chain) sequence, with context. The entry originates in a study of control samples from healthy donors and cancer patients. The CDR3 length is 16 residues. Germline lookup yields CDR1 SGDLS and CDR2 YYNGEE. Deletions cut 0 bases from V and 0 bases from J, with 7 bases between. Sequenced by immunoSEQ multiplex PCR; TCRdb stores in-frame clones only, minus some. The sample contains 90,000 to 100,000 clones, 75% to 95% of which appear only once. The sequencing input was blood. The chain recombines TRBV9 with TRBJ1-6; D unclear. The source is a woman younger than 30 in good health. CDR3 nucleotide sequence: TGTGCCAGCAGCGTAGATGAGAGCTCCTATAATTCACCCCTCCACTTT. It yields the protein CASSVDESSYNSPLHF.